These 32 T cell receptor beta chains came from one sample sequenced in a study of cytomegalovirus exposure and HLA in healthy donors. The PCR used 60 Vbeta and 13 Jbeta primers. Only in-frame clones appear in the TCRdb table, and some are missing; sequencing was by immunoSEQ multiplex PCR. The top ten hold less than 15% of the sample, which has approximately 190,000 clones, around 78% seen once. Material: PBMCs. The source of these receptors is a woman aged 25 to 39 in good health and CMV-seropositive.

J is TRBJ1-2 and V is TRBV6-5; 8 positions agree with TRBD1. With 6 bases clipped from V and 4 bases from J, the junction kept 10 bases outside the gene matches. The CDR3 covers 15 residues. The germline gives CDR1 MNHEY, CDR2 SVGAGI. The CDR3 DNA is TGTGCCAGCAGCCCAGGGGGCGCAGTATCCTATGGCTACACCTTC. Translation: CASSPGGAVSYGYTF.

V gene TRBV4-1 combines with J gene TRBJ2-1, with 11 nucleotides matching TRBD1. V gave up 1 base and J gave up 9 bases; unmatched junction bases: 14. Germline V gene lookup returns CDR1 MGHRA and CDR2 YSYEKL. CDR3 length: 18 amino acids. The CDR3 sequence is CASSQGRGKDRGLGEQFF. For the CDR3, the DNA is TGCGCCAGCAGCCAAGGGCGGGGGAAGGACAGGGGGCTCGGTGAGCAGTTCTTC.

V and J are TRBV5-1 and TRBJ1-2; TRBD1 agrees at 9 bases. The CDR3 spans 16 residues. V gave up 4 bases and J gave up 6 bases; unmatched junction bases: 13. CDR1 and CDR2 from the germline V gene are SGHRS and YFSETQ. The CDR3 nucleotides are TGCGCCAGCAGCCCAACCTTAGGGACAGGGCGGGATGGCTACACCTTC. Translating gives CASSPTLGTGRDGYTF.

This clone was recorded a few times. The V gene is TRBV4-1, the J gene TRBJ1-5; 8 nucleotides align to TRBD1. Germline CDR1 and CDR2: MGHRA and YSYEKL. The CDR3 has 15 residues. Germline trimming cut 0 bases from V and 9 bases from J; bases unmatched to any gene: 7. CDR3 amino acids: CASSQEHAGGRPQHF. In DNA form, the CDR3 reads TGCGCCAGCAGCCAAGAGCATGCAGGGGGCCGGCCCCAGCATTTT.

This clone has more than one count but fewer than ten. The J gene is TRBJ1-2, the V gene TRBV7-8; 7 bases match TRBD1. The CDR3 sequence is 15 residues long. V gave up 1 base and J gave up 0 bases; unmatched junction bases: 2. Germline V gene lookup returns CDR1 SGHVS and CDR2 FQNEAQ. The CDR3 loop reads CASSLGDSPNYGYTF. For the CDR3, the DNA is TGTGCCAGCAGCTTAGGGGACAGCCCTAACTATGGCTACACCTTC.

The chain couples TRBV7-8 to TRBJ1-4, with TRBD1 matching 9 bases. This CDR3 contains 19 residues. The V gene's germline CDR1 is SGHVS and CDR2 FQNEAQ. With 3 bases clipped from V and 2 bases from J, the junction kept 13 bases outside the gene matches. The CDR3 sequence is CASSLRGQGKVVTNEKLFF. In DNA, the CDR3 is TGTGCCAGCAGCTTGAGGGGACAGGGAAAGGTGGTGACTAATGAAAAACTGTTTTTT.

This clone was recorded a few times. The genes are TRBV11-3 and TRBJ2-7, with 7 bases that match TRBD1. The V segment lost 2 bases and the J segment 6 bases; nucleotides outside the gene matches: 7. The CDR3 loop spans 14 amino acids. The germline gives CDR1 SGHNT, CDR2 YENEEA. The CDR3 loop reads CASSLTRTGLEQYF. In nucleotides, the CDR3 is TGTGCCAGCAGCTTAACGCGGACAGGTCTCGAGCAGTACTTC.

This chain links TRBV28 with TRBJ1-6, with 8 positions matching TRBD1. Trimming took 5 bases from V and 10 from J; bases not matched to a gene: 10. Germline CDR1 MDHEN, CDR2 SYDVKM. This CDR3 is 15 amino acids long. The CDR3 loop is CASSIQTGERSPLHF. CDR3 bases: TGTGCCAGCAGTATCCAGACAGGGGAACGATCACCCCTCCACTTT. The full variable domain, with the rest looked up from reference TRBV28 and TRBJ1-6, is DVKVTQSSRYLVKRTGEKVFLECVQDMDHENMFWYRQDPGLGLRLIYFSYDVKMKEKGDIPEGYSVSREKKERFSLILESASTNQTSMYLCASSIQTGERSPLHFGNGTRLTVT.

The chain couples TRBV19 to TRBJ1-1; possibly TRBD1 for D (5 bases). Germline V gives CDR1 LNHDA, CDR2 SQIVND (reference sequence). This CDR3 comprises 17 residues. The V end lost 5 bases, the J end lost 0 bases, and 19 bases lay between the germline ends. As DNA, the CDR3 is TGTGCCAGTAGTCGCGGGGGATCCCTACTAATGAACACTGAAGCTTTCTTT. It is translated as CASSRGGSLLMNTEAFF.

The V and J genes are TRBV12-1 and TRBJ2-5; the D call in the table, TRBD2, was not verified against the DNA. TRBV12-1 is a known pseudogene. CDR3 size: 20 residues. The CDR3 protein is CASSCLKGLAGGRGQETQYF. CDR3 nucleotide sequence: TGTGCCAGCAGCTGCTTAAAGGGACTAGCGGGGGGGCGAGGCCAAGAGACCCAGTACTTC.

The V gene is TRBV5-5, the J gene TRBJ1-2; 7 bases map to TRBD1. After removal of 2 bases from V and 8 bases from J, the junction contained 6 bases not matched to a gene. The CDR3 has 13 amino acids. Germline V CDR1 and CDR2: SGHKS, YYEKEE (reference sequence). This CDR3 reads CASSFVGGEGYTF. CDR3 DNA sequence: TGTGCCAGCAGCTTCGTAGGGGGCGAAGGCTACACCTTC. Using reference TRBV5-5 and TRBJ1-2 for the parts outside the CDR3, the full variable domain is DAGVTQSPTHLIKTRGQQVTLRCSPISGHKSVSWYQQVLGQGPQFIFQYYEKEERGRGNFPDRFSARQFPNYSSELNVNALLLGDSALYLCASSFVGGEGYTFGSGTRLTVV.

The chain carries TRBV19 and TRBJ2-2, with 9 bases matching TRBD1. CDR1 and CDR2 (germline): LNHDA, SQIVND (reference sequence). The CDR3 loop spans 15 amino acids. V was clipped by 6 bases and J by 4 bases; unmatched bases: 6. In nucleotides, the CDR3 is TGTGCCAGTAGACCACAGGGGGCTTTCACCGGGGAGCTGTTTTTT. Residues: CASRPQGAFTGELFF.

The chain employs TRBV5-6 and TRBJ1-1, with D possibly matching TRBD1 (5 bases). The CDR3 is made up of 14 amino acids. V shed 4 bases and J shed 4 bases, with 14 bases lying between them. The V gene's germline CDR1 is SGHDT and CDR2 YYEEEE. DNA for the CDR3: TGTGCCAGCAGCCCGGCGGGGGTTCCCACTGAAGCTTTCTTT. As protein: CASSPAGVPTEAFF.

This chain connects TRBV20-1 to TRBJ2-3; D uncertain. Germline CDR1 DFQATT, CDR2 SNEGSKA (reference sequence). This CDR3 spans 11 amino acids. The V and J ends lost 0 bases and 8 bases respectively, with 6 bases between them. CDR3 DNA sequence: TGCAGTGCTAGAGATCAGGCTACGCAGTATTTT. This gives the protein CSARDQATQYF.

J is TRBJ1-1 and V is TRBV30; D unresolved. Germline loops: CDR1 GTSNPN, CDR2 SVGIG (reference sequence). The length of the CDR3 is 10 residues. Trimming removed 3 bases at V and 8 bases at J, with 7 bases between. CDR3 sequence reads: CAWRSGEAFF. The CDR3 nucleotides read TGTGCCTGGAGGAGCGGGGAAGCTTTCTTT.

V is TRBV9 and J is TRBJ2-7; 10 bases are a match to TRBD1. The junction had 0 bases not matched to a gene; V was cut back by 3 bases and J by 6 bases. The germline CDR1 and CDR2 sequences are SGDLS and YYNGEE. The CDR3 consists of 12 residues. The CDR3 spells CASSGTGGEQYF. The CDR3 nucleotides are TGTGCCAGCAGCGGGACAGGGGGCGAGCAGTACTTC.

This clone was observed a handful of times. The rearrangement joins TRBV27 to TRBJ2-1; 10 bases fit TRBD1. Trimming took 4 bases from V and 12 from J; bases not matched to a gene: 12. The CDR3 covers 15 residues. Germline CDR1 reads MNHEY; CDR2 reads SMNVEV (reference sequence). CDR3 nucleotides: TGTGCCAGCAGTTCAGGGACAGGGGTTGGGGGAGGGCAGTTCTTC. Translation gives CASSSGTGVGGGQFF.

This clone was counted a single time. This chain uses TRBV20-1 with TRBJ2-3; D ambiguous. CDR1 is DFQATT, CDR2 SNEGSKA, per germline (reference sequence). The CDR3 spans 11 residues. The V end was cut by 3 bases, the J end by 5 bases, with 6 bases between. CDR3 in DNA: TGCAGTGCTAGTGCGGTAGATACGCAGTATTTT. It yields the protein CSASAVDTQYF.

The CDR3 is CASSDLPLQGLWGITEAFF. CDR3 nucleotides: TGTGCCAGCAGTGACCTCCCTTTGCAGGGACTGTGGGGTATCACTGAAGCTTTCTTT. The chain employs TRBV6-1 and TRBJ1-1; a possible D gene is TRBD1 (5 bases). Trimming cost V 3 bases and J 4 bases, with 27 bases left between them. CDR3 length: 19 residues. Germline V gene data show CDR1 as MNHNS and CDR2 as SASEGT.

This clone was seen a single time. The DNA for the CDR3 is TGTGCTAGTGGTCGCGAAGGGGGAGCCAGTAATGAGCAGTTCTTC. It encodes CASGREGGASNEQFF. This chain uses TRBV12-5 with TRBJ2-1; a possible D gene is TRBD1 (6 bases). V was trimmed by 5 bases and J by 7 bases, leaving 18 bases between them. Germline V gives CDR1 LGHNT, CDR2 FRNRAP. This CDR3 region has 15 residues.

The chain combines TRBV6-5 with TRBJ2-1, with TRBD2 matching over 14 bases. The length of the CDR3 is 15 residues. Germline V gene lookup returns CDR1 MNHEY and CDR2 SVGAGI. The V segment lost 6 bases and the J segment 7 bases; nucleotides outside the gene matches: 5. The CDR3 spells CASSPWTSGRNEQFF. The CDR3 DNA sequence: TGTGCCAGCAGCCCCTGGACTAGCGGGAGGAATGAGCAGTTCTTC.

This chain joins TRBV19 and TRBJ1-4; tentatively, D is TRBD1 (5 bases). The ends were cut back, 4 bases at V and 0 bases at J, with 9 bases in the middle. Germline V gene lookup returns CDR1 LNHDA and CDR2 SQIVND (reference sequence). This CDR3 has 15 residues. This chain's CDR3 is CASSTTAATNEKLFF. DNA for the CDR3: TGTGCCAGTAGTACGACAGCCGCAACTAATGAAAAACTGTTTTTT.

The J gene is TRBJ1-4, the V gene TRBV5-1; TRBD1 matches at 8 bases. The CDR3 contains 15 residues. Losses at the gene ends were 5 bases for V and 8 bases for J; bases not matched to a gene: 11. Per the germline V gene, CDR1 is SGHRS and CDR2 is YFSETQ. The CDR3 here is CASSLAGTGGEKLFF. The CDR3 DNA follows: TGCGCCAGCAGTCTCGCCGGGACAGGTGGAGAAAAACTGTTTTTT. Using reference TRBV5-1 and TRBJ1-4 for the parts outside the CDR3, the full variable domain is KAGVTQTPRYLIKTRGQQVTLSCSPISGHRSVSWYQQTPGQGLQFLFEYFSETQRNKGNFPGRFSGRQFSNSRSEMNVSTLELGDSALYLCASSLAGTGGEKLFFGSGTQLSVL.

The chain recombines TRBV25-1 with TRBJ2-7; TRBD2 agrees at 8 bases. The V gene end was trimmed by 6 bases and the J gene end by 2 bases; junction bases not matched to a gene: 6. Germline values: CDR1 MGHDK, CDR2 SYGVNS. The CDR3 loop spans 14 amino acids. The DNA for the CDR3 is TGTGCCAGCAGGACCTCGGGACTAGCCTACGAGCAGTACTTC. Translating gives CASRTSGLAYEQYF.

This chain joins TRBV11-3 and TRBJ2-7; TRBD2 aligns across 10 bases. Per germline, CDR1 SGHNT and CDR2 YENEEA. The V segment lost 4 bases and the J segment 2 bases; nucleotides outside the gene matches: 8. The CDR3 loop spans 16 amino acids. The CDR3 protein is CASSSGSGGPTYEQYF. The CDR3 DNA follows: TGTGCCAGCAGCTCAGGTAGCGGGGGGCCGACCTACGAGCAGTACTTC.

The chain recombines TRBV28 with TRBJ1-2, with D tentatively TRBD1 (5 bases). From germline, CDR1 is MDHEN and CDR2 SYDVKM. Trimming shortened V by 7 bases and J by 6 bases, and 15 bases separated the two germline ends. This CDR3 contains 13 residues. CDR3 amino acids: CASTPGGSDGYTF. The CDR3 DNA reads as TGTGCCAGCACCCCGGGGGGGTCTGATGGCTACACCTTC.

The V gene is TRBV5-4, the J gene TRBJ1-1; possible D gene TRBD1, 6 bases. Germline V CDR1 and CDR2: SGHNT, YYREEE (reference sequence). V dropped 0 bases and J dropped 5 bases, with 8 bases sitting between them. The CDR3 loop spans 13 amino acids. The CDR3: CASSLGRGTEAFF. The CDR3 nucleotides read TGTGCCAGCAGCTTGGGCAGGGGAACTGAAGCTTTCTTT.

The rearrangement joins TRBV11-2 to TRBJ2-5; D possibly corresponds to TRBD2 (7 bases). Matching the DNA end better, TRBJ2-7 makes the J call doubtful. Per germline, CDR1 SGHAT and CDR2 FQNNGV. The CDR3 runs to 16 residues. The CDR3 region has the DNA TGTGCCAGCAGCCCCCGAAGGGGGAGCGGGAATTACGAGCAGTACTTC. Protein sequence: CASSPRRGSGNYEQYF.

This chain uses TRBV6-4 with TRBJ1-2; D uncertain. The CDR3 is 13 residues long. Germline assignment: CDR1 MRHNA and CDR2 SNTAGT. Trimming cost V 6 bases and J 4 bases, with 12 bases left between them. Here the CDR3 reads CASSPGLFYGYTF. The CDR3, as DNA: TGTGCCAGCAGCCCCGGACTGTTCTATGGCTACACCTTC.

This chain uses TRBV5-8 with TRBJ2-7; the D gene is possibly TRBD2 (5 bases). Germline V gene sequence: CDR1 SGHTS, CDR2 YDEGEE. This CDR3 spans 15 amino acids. Trimming left V 2 bases short and J 2 bases short, with 14 bases between. The CDR3: CASSFLKSGPYEQYF. Here the CDR3 DNA reads TGTGCCAGCAGCTTCCTTAAAAGCGGACCCTACGAGCAGTACTTC.

The chain has TRBV7-3 and TRBJ1-1; a possible D gene is TRBD1 (5 bases). The CDR3 runs 14 residues. Trimming removed 1 base at V and 1 base at J, with 7 bases between. The germline V gene encodes CDR1 SGHTA and CDR2 FQGTGA. CDR3 loop: CASSLNQGNTEAFF. DNA for the CDR3: TGTGCCAGCAGCTTAAATCAGGGGAACACTGAAGCTTTCTTT.

The rearrangement links TRBV2 to TRBJ1-1, with a possible D match to TRBD1 (6 bases). Deletions cut 6 bases from V and 1 base from J, with 12 bases between. The CDR3 is 14 residues long. Germline V gene sequence: CDR1 SNHLY, CDR2 FYNNEI. The CDR3 DNA reads as TGTGCCAGCAGGCGACAGGCCTCGAACACTGAAGCTTTCTTT. This gives the protein CASRRQASNTEAFF.